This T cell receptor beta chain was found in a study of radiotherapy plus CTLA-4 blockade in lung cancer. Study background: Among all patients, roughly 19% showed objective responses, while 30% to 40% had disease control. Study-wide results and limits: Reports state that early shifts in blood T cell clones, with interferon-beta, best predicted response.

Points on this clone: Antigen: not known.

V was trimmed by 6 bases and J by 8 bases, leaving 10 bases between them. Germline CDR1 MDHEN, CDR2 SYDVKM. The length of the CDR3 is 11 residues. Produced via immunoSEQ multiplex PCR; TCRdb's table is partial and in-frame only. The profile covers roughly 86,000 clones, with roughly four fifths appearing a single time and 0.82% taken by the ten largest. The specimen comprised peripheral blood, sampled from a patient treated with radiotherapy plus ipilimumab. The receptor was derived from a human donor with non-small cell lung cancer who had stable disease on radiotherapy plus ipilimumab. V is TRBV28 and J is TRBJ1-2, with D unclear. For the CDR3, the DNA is TGTGCCAGCAGGGACGTCGACGGCTACACCTTC. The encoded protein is CASRDVDGYTF.